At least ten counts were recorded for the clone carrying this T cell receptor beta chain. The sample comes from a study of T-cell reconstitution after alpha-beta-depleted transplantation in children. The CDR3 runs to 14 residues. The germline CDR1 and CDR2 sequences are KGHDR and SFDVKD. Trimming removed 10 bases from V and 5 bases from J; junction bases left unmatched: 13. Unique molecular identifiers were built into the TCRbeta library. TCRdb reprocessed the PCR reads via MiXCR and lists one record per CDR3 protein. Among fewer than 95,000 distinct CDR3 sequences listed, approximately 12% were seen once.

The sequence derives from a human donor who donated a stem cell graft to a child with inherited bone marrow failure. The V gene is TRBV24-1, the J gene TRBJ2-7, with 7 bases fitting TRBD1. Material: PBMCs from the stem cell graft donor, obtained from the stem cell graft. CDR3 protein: CATQTGTAENEQYF. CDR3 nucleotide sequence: TGTGCCACTCAGACCGGGACAGCCGAGAACGAGCAGTACTTC.